Following are 2 T cell receptor beta chains from one sample sequenced in a study of cytotoxic CD8 clonotypes in ibrutinib-treated CLL. The assay was immunoSEQ multiplex PCR, and TCRdb's table has in-frame clones only and misses some. The sample gives about 76,000 clones, roughly 85% of which show up once; 35% to 45% is in the top ten. The sample was PBMCs, taken after 24 months of ibrutinib treatment. The receptors were gathered from a human donor with chronic lymphocytic leukemia.

V and J are TRBV5-1 and TRBJ1-1; 8 bases map to TRBD1. The CDR3 is 14 amino acids. CDR1 is SGHRS, CDR2 YFSETQ, per germline. The J segment lost 1 base and the V segment lost 4 bases, leaving 3 bases of the junction unmatched. The CDR3, as DNA: TGCGCCAGCAGCGCGGGACAGGAGAACACTGAAGCTTTCTTT. Translation gives CASSAGQENTEAFF.

The chain uses TRBV19 and TRBJ1-5, with D maybe TRBD1 (5 bases). Germline V gene data show CDR1 as LNHDA and CDR2 as SQIVND (reference sequence). The CDR3 contains 16 residues. V was cut by 2 bases and J by 6 bases, with 17 bases left in between. This chain's CDR3 is CASSISETGAGQPQHF. The CDR3 nucleotides are TGTGCCAGTAGTATATCTGAAACAGGTGCGGGTCAGCCCCAGCATTTT.